The rows below give T cell receptor beta chains drawn from one sample of a study of Ad26.COV2.S vaccination and SARS-CoV-2 variants. Sequenced by immunoSEQ multiplex PCR; TCRdb stores in-frame clones only, minus some. The table shows some 370,000 clones, with about 83% occurring only once. The sample consisted of peripheral blood, taken in a trial of Ad26.COV2.S vaccine versus placebo. Every receptor here comes from a person aged 18-60 years who received the Ad26.COV2.S COVID-19 vaccine or a placebo. Each CDR3 is given with its conserved first and last residue. The D gene is left open where the match is weak. Expanded clones get a size class; other rows say once, few or many, or leave the size out.

j_call: TRBJ2-3; v_call: TRBV27; d_call: TRBD2; clone_size: -; cdr3_aa: CASSPIGWRGITDTQYF; cdr3_nt: TGTGCCAGCAGCCCTATAGGCTGGCGGGGGATCACAGATACGCAGTATTTT
j_call: TRBJ2-5; v_call: TRBV5-1; d_call: -; clone_size: -; cdr3_aa: CASSFVTGDQETQYF; cdr3_nt: TGCGCCAGCAGCTTCGTAACAGGAGACCAAGAGACCCAGTACTTC
j_call: TRBJ1-2; v_call: TRBV19; d_call: TRBD1; clone_size: few; cdr3_aa: CATRGQGTYGYTF; cdr3_nt: TGTGCCACCCGTGGACAGGGGACCTATGGCTACACCTTC
j_call: TRBJ1-6; v_call: TRBV5-6; d_call: -; clone_size: -; cdr3_aa: CASSSPGQNSPLHF; cdr3_nt: TGTGCCAGCAGCTCTCCGGGCCAAAATTCACCCCTCCACTTT
j_call: TRBJ2-1; v_call: TRBV9; d_call: -; clone_size: -; cdr3_aa: CASSSSFLDDHNEQFF; cdr3_nt: TGTGCCAGCAGCTCGTCATTCCTTGATGACCACAATGAGCAGTTCTTC
j_call: TRBJ2-7; v_call: TRBV6-5; d_call: -; clone_size: -; cdr3_aa: CASSANSWEQYF; cdr3_nt: TGTGCCAGCAGCGCTAACAGTTGGGAGCAGTACTTC
j_call: TRBJ2-7; v_call: TRBV9; d_call: -; clone_size: -; cdr3_aa: CASSVDGRVGSYEQYF; cdr3_nt: TGTGCCAGCAGCGTAGATGGCAGGGTGGGCTCCTACGAGCAGTACTTC
j_call: TRBJ1-2; v_call: TRBV12-3/TRBV12-4; d_call: -; clone_size: -; cdr3_aa: CASSFKGPYGYTF; cdr3_nt: TGTGCCAGCAGTTTCAAGGGGCCCTATGGCTACACCTTC
j_call: TRBJ2-3; v_call: TRBV12-5; d_call: -; clone_size: -; cdr3_aa: CASGFGPDTQYF; cdr3_nt: TGTGCTAGTGGTTTCGGACCAGATACGCAGTATTTT
j_call: TRBJ2-1; v_call: TRBV24-1; d_call: -; clone_size: -; cdr3_aa: CATSDPRGRRNEQFF; cdr3_nt: TGTGCCACCAGTGATCCCAGAGGCCGACGCAATGAGCAGTTCTTC
j_call: TRBJ2-2; v_call: TRBV2; d_call: -; clone_size: once; cdr3_aa: CASSVTSYGELFF; cdr3_nt: TGTGCCAGCAGTGTAACTAGCTACGGGGAGCTGTTTTTT
j_call: TRBJ1-6; v_call: TRBV27; d_call: -; clone_size: few; cdr3_aa: CASSLGNSPLHF; cdr3_nt: TGTGCCAGCAGTTTAGGGAATTCACCCCTCCACTTT
j_call: TRBJ1-1; v_call: TRBV5-1; d_call: TRBD1; clone_size: once; cdr3_aa: CASSLTGGGNTEAFF; cdr3_nt: TGCGCCAGCAGCTTGACAGGGGGCGGAAACACTGAAGCTTTCTTT
j_call: TRBJ1-1; v_call: TRBV5-4; d_call: -; clone_size: -; cdr3_aa: CASSWTVRGRWNTEAFF; cdr3_nt: TGTGCCAGCAGCTGGACCGTACGGGGGCGATGGAACACTGAAGCTTTCTTT
j_call: TRBJ2-7; v_call: TRBV25-1; d_call: -; clone_size: -; cdr3_aa: CASTPSWRGDEQYF; cdr3_nt: TGTGCCAGCACCCCAAGTTGGAGGGGGGACGAGCAGTACTTC
j_call: TRBJ2-5; v_call: TRBV10-1; d_call: -; clone_size: -; cdr3_aa: CASSESAFQSKETQYF; cdr3_nt: TGCGCCAGCAGTGAGTCAGCGTTCCAAAGCAAAGAGACCCAGTACTTC
j_call: TRBJ2-5; v_call: TRBV18; d_call: -; clone_size: few; cdr3_aa: CASSDRTQETQYF; cdr3_nt: TGTGCCAGCTCTGACAGGACCCAAGAGACCCAGTACTTC
j_call: TRBJ2-3; v_call: TRBV14; d_call: TRBD2; clone_size: -; cdr3_aa: CASSPSGLAGGTDTQYF; cdr3_nt: TGTGCCAGCAGCCCCTCCGGGCTAGCGGGGGGTACAGATACGCAGTATTTT
j_call: TRBJ2-7; v_call: TRBV19; d_call: -; clone_size: once; cdr3_aa: CASSGDHSGYEQYF; cdr3_nt: TGTGCCAGTAGTGGGGACCATTCGGGATACGAGCAGTACTTC
j_call: TRBJ2-1; v_call: TRBV6-2/TRBV6-3; d_call: -; clone_size: -; cdr3_aa: CASSYTDNEQFF; cdr3_nt: TGTGCCAGCAGTTACACGGACAATGAGCAGTTCTTC
j_call: TRBJ1-5; v_call: TRBV5-1; d_call: -; clone_size: -; cdr3_aa: CASSLSQGDQPQHF; cdr3_nt: TGCGCCAGCAGCTTGTCACAGGGTGATCAGCCCCAGCATTTT
j_call: TRBJ1-5; v_call: TRBV4-2; d_call: -; clone_size: -; cdr3_aa: CASSQELGNQPQHF; cdr3_nt: TGTGCCAGCAGCCAGGAACTTGGCAATCAGCCCCAGCATTTT
j_call: TRBJ1-2; v_call: TRBV30; d_call: -; clone_size: -; cdr3_aa: CAWTPGDENYGYTF; cdr3_nt: TGTGCCTGGACTCCGGGAGACGAAAACTATGGCTACACCTTC
j_call: TRBJ2-1; v_call: TRBV5-6; d_call: -; clone_size: -; cdr3_aa: CASSLLENEQFF; cdr3_nt: TGTGCCAGCAGCTTGTTGGAAAATGAGCAGTTCTTC
j_call: TRBJ2-5; v_call: TRBV4-2; d_call: TRBD2; clone_size: -; cdr3_aa: CASSQGVASGEETQYF; cdr3_nt: TGTGCCAGCAGCCAAGGGGTCGCTAGCGGGGAAGAGACCCAGTACTTC
j_call: TRBJ2-1; v_call: TRBV6-6; d_call: -; clone_size: -; cdr3_aa: CASIPGGATYNEQFF; cdr3_nt: TGTGCCAGCATTCCCGGAGGGGCAACCTACAATGAGCAGTTCTTC
j_call: TRBJ2-2; v_call: TRBV24-1; d_call: -; clone_size: -; cdr3_aa: CATSDLDLAGELFF; cdr3_nt: TGTGCCACCAGTGATTTGGACCTTGCCGGGGAGCTGTTTTTT
j_call: TRBJ1-3; v_call: TRBV5-1; d_call: -; clone_size: -; cdr3_aa: CASSLEARAPFSGNTIYF; cdr3_nt: TGCGCCAGCAGCTTGGAAGCCCGAGCTCCTTTCTCTGGAAACACCATATATTTT
j_call: TRBJ2-1; v_call: TRBV4-1; d_call: TRBD2; clone_size: -; cdr3_aa: CASRPALAGGQFF; cdr3_nt: TGCGCCAGCAGGCCCGCTCTAGCGGGGGGGCAGTTCTTC
j_call: TRBJ1-1; v_call: TRBV4-1; d_call: -; clone_size: -; cdr3_aa: CASSLHAVGQTEAFF; cdr3_nt: TGCGCCAGCAGCCTCCACGCTGTGGGGCAAACTGAAGCTTTCTTT
j_call: TRBJ2-5; v_call: TRBV5-1; d_call: TRBD1; clone_size: -; cdr3_aa: CASSFSGQGAETQYF; cdr3_nt: TGCGCCAGCAGCTTTTCGGGACAGGGGGCAGAGACCCAGTACTTC
j_call: TRBJ2-1; v_call: TRBV7-3; d_call: -; clone_size: -; cdr3_aa: CASSFGASNEQFF; cdr3_nt: TGTGCCAGCAGCTTTGGTGCTAGCAATGAGCAGTTCTTC
j_call: TRBJ1-1; v_call: TRBV11-3; d_call: -; clone_size: -; cdr3_aa: CASSLNYRLNTEAFF; cdr3_nt: TGTGCCAGCAGCTTGAACTACAGGTTGAACACTGAAGCTTTCTTT
j_call: TRBJ2-7; v_call: TRBV11-3; d_call: -; clone_size: -; cdr3_aa: CASSHPREGVREQYF; cdr3_nt: TGTGCCAGCAGCCACCCCCGCGAGGGGGTTCGCGAGCAGTACTTC
j_call: TRBJ1-1; v_call: TRBV5-1; d_call: -; clone_size: medium-sized; cdr3_aa: CASSWLSAGDTEAFF; cdr3_nt: TGCGCCAGCAGCTGGTTAAGTGCGGGAGACACTGAAGCTTTCTTT
j_call: TRBJ1-4; v_call: TRBV5-4; d_call: -; clone_size: -; cdr3_aa: CASSLRQGTNEKLFF; cdr3_nt: TGTGCCAGCAGCTTAAGGCAGGGCACTAATGAAAAACTGTTTTTT
j_call: TRBJ2-3; v_call: TRBV18; d_call: -; clone_size: -; cdr3_aa: CASSALGGPGDTQYF; cdr3_nt: TGTGCCAGCTCAGCTCTCGGAGGGCCAGGGGATACGCAGTATTTT
j_call: TRBJ2-3; v_call: TRBV19; d_call: -; clone_size: -; cdr3_aa: CASSIDPVGDTQYF; cdr3_nt: TGTGCCAGTAGTATAGACCCTGTTGGAGATACGCAGTATTTT
j_call: TRBJ2-2; v_call: TRBV2; d_call: -; clone_size: few; cdr3_aa: CASTLGGGPTGELFF; cdr3_nt: TGTGCCAGCACCCTTGGAGGGGGCCCAACCGGGGAGCTGTTTTTT
j_call: TRBJ2-2; v_call: TRBV4-3; d_call: TRBD2; clone_size: -; cdr3_aa: CASSQDRLAGPGELFF; cdr3_nt: TGCGCCAGCAGCCAAGATAGGCTAGCGGGGCCCGGGGAGCTGTTTTTT
j_call: TRBJ1-1; v_call: TRBV14; d_call: -; clone_size: -; cdr3_aa: CASSQVVGLGNTEAFF; cdr3_nt: TGTGCCAGCAGCCAAGTAGTGGGATTGGGGAACACTGAAGCTTTCTTT
j_call: TRBJ1-3; v_call: TRBV5-1; d_call: -; clone_size: -; cdr3_aa: CASSLDGSLGNTIYF; cdr3_nt: TGCGCCAGCAGCTTGGACGGCTCTCTAGGAAACACCATATATTTT
j_call: TRBJ2-1; v_call: TRBV29-1; d_call: -; clone_size: -; cdr3_aa: CSVGVNEQFF; cdr3_nt: TGCAGCGTTGGTGTCAATGAGCAGTTCTTC
j_call: TRBJ1-6; v_call: TRBV19; d_call: TRBD1; clone_size: -; cdr3_aa: CASSIDRGGANSPLHF; cdr3_nt: TGTGCCAGTAGTATCGACAGGGGCGGTGCAAATTCACCCCTCCACTTT
j_call: TRBJ2-7; v_call: TRBV6-6; d_call: -; clone_size: once; cdr3_aa: CASSYSDSSYEQYF; cdr3_nt: TGTGCCAGCAGTTATTCGGACTCGTCCTACGAGCAGTACTTC
j_call: TRBJ2-7; v_call: TRBV6-5; d_call: TRBD2; clone_size: -; cdr3_aa: CASSYPHPAGGYEQYF; cdr3_nt: TGTGCCAGCAGTTACCCTCACCCAGCGGGGGGTTACGAGCAGTACTTC
j_call: TRBJ2-7; v_call: TRBV5-1; d_call: TRBD1; clone_size: -; cdr3_aa: CASTQLGQGVHEQYF; cdr3_nt: TGCGCCAGCACCCAACTGGGACAGGGGGTCCACGAGCAGTACTTC
j_call: TRBJ2-5; v_call: TRBV7-9; d_call: -; clone_size: -; cdr3_aa: CASSLASLASPGLETQYF; cdr3_nt: TGTGCCAGCAGCTTAGCGTCATTGGCCTCCCCGGGCTTAGAGACCCAGTACTTC
j_call: TRBJ1-3; v_call: TRBV5-6; d_call: TRBD1; clone_size: -; cdr3_aa: CASSLRGHGNTIYF; cdr3_nt: TGTGCCAGCAGCTTGAGGGGGCACGGAAACACCATATATTTT
j_call: TRBJ2-1; v_call: TRBV11-2; d_call: -; clone_size: once; cdr3_aa: CASSLRDSRGYEQFF; cdr3_nt: TGTGCCAGCAGTTTACGGGACTCGCGGGGCTATGAGCAGTTCTTC
j_call: TRBJ1-1; v_call: TRBV7-3; d_call: TRBD1; clone_size: -; cdr3_aa: CASSLNRGTEAFF; cdr3_nt: TGTGCCAGCAGCTTAAACAGGGGGACTGAAGCTTTCTTT
j_call: TRBJ2-2; v_call: TRBV6-5; d_call: -; clone_size: -; cdr3_aa: CASSYSSDNTGELFF; cdr3_nt: TGTGCCAGCAGTTACTCGAGTGATAACACCGGGGAGCTGTTTTTT
j_call: TRBJ2-1; v_call: TRBV5-1; d_call: -; clone_size: -; cdr3_aa: CASSPLPPGPYNEQFF; cdr3_nt: TGCGCCAGCAGCCCCCTGCCCCCGGGACCTTACAATGAGCAGTTCTTC
j_call: TRBJ2-7; v_call: TRBV5-1; d_call: -; clone_size: -; cdr3_aa: CASSFPDPLEQYF; cdr3_nt: TGCGCCAGCAGCTTCCCTGACCCCCTTGAGCAGTACTTC
j_call: TRBJ2-7; v_call: TRBV27; d_call: -; clone_size: -; cdr3_aa: CASRSSYEQYF; cdr3_nt: TGTGCCAGCCGGAGCTCCTACGAGCAGTACTTC
j_call: TRBJ2-7; v_call: TRBV2; d_call: -; clone_size: -; cdr3_aa: CASSLRQARYEQYF; cdr3_nt: TGTGCCAGCAGCCTCCGGCAGGCACGCTACGAGCAGTACTTC
j_call: TRBJ2-1; v_call: TRBV5-1; d_call: TRBD1; clone_size: -; cdr3_aa: CASSLPQGGHNEQFF; cdr3_nt: TGCGCCAGCAGCTTACCACAGGGGGGCCACAATGAGCAGTTCTTC
j_call: TRBJ2-6; v_call: TRBV2; d_call: TRBD2; clone_size: -; cdr3_aa: CASSASGRMPGANVLTF; cdr3_nt: TGTGCCAGCAGCGCCAGCGGGAGGATGCCTGGGGCCAACGTCCTGACTTTC